Each of the 10 T cell receptor beta chains below was sequenced from the same sample in a study of T cell repertoires in cytomegalovirus infection. From the reads, TCRdb called clonotypes with MiXCR, one entry per CDR3 protein. The top ten clones hold 20% to 25% of a sample with roughly 200,000 distinct CDR3 sequences, approximately 18% of them seen once. Material: CD8+ T cells from PBMCs. These receptors were obtained from a human donor in good health (CMV status not recorded). Some clones in this sample may be carry-over from other donors' samples.

V is TRBV28 and J is TRBJ2-3, with 10 bases aligning to TRBD2. CDR3 size: 16 residues. Germline assignment: CDR1 MDHEN and CDR2 SYDVKM. V was clipped by 7 bases and J by 2 bases; unmatched bases: 9. DNA for the CDR3: TGTGCCAGCACAGCCAGCGGGGGGGAGGTCACAGATACGCAGTATTTT. It specifies CASTASGGEVTDTQYF.

The V and J genes are TRBV5-1 and TRBJ1-1, with a possible D match to TRBD1 (5 bases). With 1 base removed from V and 1 base from J, the gap between germline ends came to 11 bases. Germline assignment: CDR1 SGHRS and CDR2 YFSETQ. The CDR3 sequence is 15 residues long. This CDR3 is CASSLNPGGNTEAFF. CDR3 sequence (DNA): TGCGCCAGCAGCTTGAATCCGGGGGGGAACACTGAAGCTTTCTTT.

The chain recombines TRBV6-2 or TRBV6-3 with TRBJ2-7; D possibly matches TRBD1 or TRBD2 (7 bases each). V was clipped by 5 bases and J by 5 bases, with 16 bases between them. The CDR3 covers 14 residues. Looked up from germline, CDR1 is MNHEY and CDR2 is SVGEGT. The CDR3 protein is CASSKPGGGDEQYF. CDR3 DNA: TGTGCCAGCAGTAAACCAGGGGGAGGGGACGAGCAGTACTTC.

This chain connects TRBV7-2 to TRBJ1-5, with a weak D call TRBD1 (5 bases). The CDR3 is 15 residues long. Per germline, CDR1 SGHTA and CDR2 FQGNSA. The V end was cut by 1 base, the J end by 9 bases, with 16 bases between. CDR3: CASSLVDSPELPQHF. The CDR3 DNA is TGTGCCAGCAGCTTAGTAGACAGCCCAGAATTGCCCCAGCATTTT.

This clonotype was seen a handful of times. The gene calls are TRBV7-9 and TRBJ2-2; the match to TRBD1 covers 7 bases. Trimming at V came to 5 bases and at J to 2 bases, leaving 5 bases not matched to a gene. Germline values: CDR1 SEHNR, CDR2 FQNEAQ (reference sequence). This CDR3 contains 15 residues. CDR3 region: CASSRRQGNTGELFF. Written as DNA, the CDR3 is TGTGCCAGCAGCCGCCGACAGGGAAACACCGGGGAGCTGTTTTTT.

J is TRBJ2-7 and V is TRBV14; D tentatively fits TRBD1 or TRBD2 (6 bases each). This CDR3 has 15 amino acids. V was shortened by 4 bases and J by 5 bases, with 18 bases between the two germline ends. The germline gives CDR1 SGHDN, CDR2 FVKESK. The DNA for the CDR3 is TGTGCCAGCAGCCCCTGGGAGGACAGCTCGGACGAGCAGTACTTC. Its protein is CASSPWEDSSDEQYF.

This clonotype came up a few times. The chain recombines TRBV7-8 with TRBJ1-6, with 7 bases aligning to TRBD1. The CDR3 has 15 residues. Unmatched junction bases numbered 6, after V lost 4 bases and J lost 6 bases. CDR1 and CDR2 from the germline V gene are SGHVS and FQNEAQ. The CDR3 spells CASSWTGKFNSPLHF. In DNA, the CDR3 is TGTGCCAGCAGCTGGACAGGAAAGTTTAATTCACCCCTCCACTTT.

The CDR3 sequence is CASSRPGRYNQPQHF. CDR3 in DNA: TGTGCCAGCTCCCGTCCCGGGCGGTACAATCAGCCCCAGCATTTT. The V and J genes are TRBV28 and TRBJ1-5; the D is unclear. V lost 8 bases and J lost 3, with 17 bases in between. Per the germline V gene, CDR1 is MDHEN and CDR2 is SYDVKM. The CDR3 loop spans 15 amino acids.

V and J are TRBV11-2 and TRBJ2-1, with 8 bases identical to TRBD2. CDR3 length equals 12 residues. Germline lookup yields CDR1 SGHAT and CDR2 FQNNGV. The V segment lost 5 bases and the J segment 8 bases; nucleotides outside the gene matches: 2. The CDR3 nucleotides read TGTGCCAGCAGCCGGGAGGGAGATGAGCAGTTCTTC. Amino acids: CASSREGDEQFF.

This clonotype has only one observation. V and J are TRBV28 and TRBJ2-5; D assignment may be TRBD1 or TRBD2 (6 bases each). CDR3 length: 15 amino acids. Deletions cut 3 bases from V and 1 base from J, with 12 bases between. Germline-derived CDR1 and CDR2 are MDHEN and SYDVKM. The DNA of the CDR3 is TGTGCCAGCAGTTTGAGGGGGGAGCTCCAAGAGACCCAGTACTTC. This encodes CASSLRGELQETQYF.